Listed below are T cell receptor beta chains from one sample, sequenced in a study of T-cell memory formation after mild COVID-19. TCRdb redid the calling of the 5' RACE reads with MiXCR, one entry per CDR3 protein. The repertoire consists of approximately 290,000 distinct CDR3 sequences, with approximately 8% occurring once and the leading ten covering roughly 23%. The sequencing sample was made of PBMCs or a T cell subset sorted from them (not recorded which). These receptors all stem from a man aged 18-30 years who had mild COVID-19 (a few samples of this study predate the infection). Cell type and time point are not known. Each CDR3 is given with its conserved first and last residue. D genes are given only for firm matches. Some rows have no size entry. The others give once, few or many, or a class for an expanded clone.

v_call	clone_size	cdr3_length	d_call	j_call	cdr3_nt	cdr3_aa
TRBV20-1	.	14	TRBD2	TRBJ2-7	TGCAGTGCTCTTAAGCGGGGGGGGCCTGACGAGCAGTACTTC	CSALKRGGPDEQYF
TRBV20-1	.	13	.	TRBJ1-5	TGCAGTGCCGGCGGGGCCATCGATCAGCCCCAGCATTTT	CSAGGAIDQPQHF
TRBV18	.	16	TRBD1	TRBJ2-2	TGTGCCAGCTCACCAGCGGGACAGGCGAACACCGGGGAGCTGTTTTTT	CASSPAGQANTGELFF
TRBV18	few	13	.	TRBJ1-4	TGTGCCAGCTCACCGGACAGTAATGAAAAACTGTTTTTT	CASSPDSNEKLFF
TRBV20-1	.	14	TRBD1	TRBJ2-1	TGCAGTGCTAGATTCGGACAGGGAAAAAATGAGCAGTTCTTC	CSARFGQGKNEQFF
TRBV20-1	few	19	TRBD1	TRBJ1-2	TGCAGTGCACTCCCCCGACCCGGGACAGGGGATCGACGTAACTATGGCTACACCTTC	CSALPRPGTGDRRNYGYTF
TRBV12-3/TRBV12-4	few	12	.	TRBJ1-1	TGTGCCAGCAGTTTTCCTGGGACTGAAGCTTTCTTT	CASSFPGTEAFF
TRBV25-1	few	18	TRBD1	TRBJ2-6	TGTGCCAGCAGTGCCCGACCGGGACAGTCGGGTGGGGCCAACGTCCTGACTTTC	CASSARPGQSGGANVLTF
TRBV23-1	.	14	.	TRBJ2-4	TGCGCCAGCAAGCATCAGGCCGCCAAAAACATTCAGTACTTC	CASKHQAAKNIQYF
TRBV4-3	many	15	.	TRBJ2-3	TGCGCCAGCAGCCAAGGTCGAGCGTGGACAGATACGCAGTATTTT	CASSQGRAWTDTQYF
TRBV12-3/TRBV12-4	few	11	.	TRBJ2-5	TGTGCCAGCAGTAGCGATGAGACCCAGTACTTC	CASSSDETQYF
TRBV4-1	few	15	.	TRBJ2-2	TGCGCCAGCAGCCAATATCCGGGTCCGGGGGGGGAGCTGTTTTTT	CASSQYPGPGGELFF
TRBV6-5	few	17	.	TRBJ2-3	TGTGCCAGCAGTTACCTTGGGGACTCCCGAGGCGCAGATACGCAGTATTTT	CASSYLGDSRGADTQYF
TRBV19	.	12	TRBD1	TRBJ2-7	TGTGCCAGCGAGGGACAGGGCTTCGAGCAGTACTTC	CASEGQGFEQYF
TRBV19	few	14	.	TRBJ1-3	TGTGCCACTCAGACACTCCGGGGGCGAAACACCATATATTTT	CATQTLRGRNTIYF
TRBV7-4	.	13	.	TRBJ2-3	TGTGCCAGCAGCTGTGAGATCACAGATGCGCAGTATTTT	CASSCEITDAQYF
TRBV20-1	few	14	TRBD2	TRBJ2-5	TGCAGTGCTATAAGGACTAGCGGGCAGGAGACCCAGTACTTC	CSAIRTSGQETQYF
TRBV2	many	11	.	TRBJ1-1	TGTGCCAGCAGGGAGAACACTGAAGCTTTCTTT	CASRENTEAFF
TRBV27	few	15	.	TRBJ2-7	TGTGCCAGCAGTTTGGTGGCAGTAGGCCAGTACGAGCAGTACTTC	CASSLVAVGQYEQYF
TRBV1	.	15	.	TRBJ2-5	TGCACCAGCAGCCAACGAGCGGGGGAAAGGGAGACCCAGTACTTC	CTSSQRAGERETQYF
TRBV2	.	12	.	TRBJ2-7	TGTGCCAGTGACAGGATATCCTACGAGCAGTACTTC	CASDRISYEQYF
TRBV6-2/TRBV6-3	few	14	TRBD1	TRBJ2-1	TGTGCCAGCCGGAGACAGGGGGTGAGAAATGAGCAGTTCTTC	CASRRQGVRNEQFF
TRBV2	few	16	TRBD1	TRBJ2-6	TGTGCCAGCAAGGCAGGGGGCTTGAGAGGGGCCAACGTCCTGACTTTC	CASKAGGLRGANVLTF
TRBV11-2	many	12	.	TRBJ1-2	TGTGCCAGCAGCCCGTGGGGGGATGGCTACACCTTC	CASSPWGDGYTF
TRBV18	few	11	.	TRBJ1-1	TGTGCCAGCTCACCATCTGAAGAAGCTTTCTTT	CASSPSEEAFF
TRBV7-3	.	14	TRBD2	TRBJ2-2	TGTGCCAGCAGCCCAGCGGGGGAGGCCGGGGAGCTGTTTTTT	CASSPAGEAGELFF
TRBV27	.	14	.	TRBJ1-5	TGTGCCAGCAGTCTAGGAGTGGGTACGCAGCCCCAGCATTTT	CASSLGVGTQPQHF
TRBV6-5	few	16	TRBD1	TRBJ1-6	TGTGCCAGCAGTTACTCGCCGGGACAGGGCGGGTCACCCCTCCACTTT	CASSYSPGQGGSPLHF
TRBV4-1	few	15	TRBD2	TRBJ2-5	TGCGCCAGCAGCCTATCGACTAGCCCCGGAGAGACCCAGTACTTC	CASSLSTSPGETQYF
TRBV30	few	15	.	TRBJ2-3	TGTGCCTGGAACCCCGGGACGGACAGCACAGATACGCAGTATTTT	CAWNPGTDSTDTQYF
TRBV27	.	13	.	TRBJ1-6	TGTGCCAGCAGTTTCACAGGGATTCTACCCCTCCACTTT	CASSFTGILPLHF
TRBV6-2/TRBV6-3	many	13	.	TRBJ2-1	TGTGCCAGCAGTTACGGAGGGGGCTATGAGCAGTTCTTC	CASSYGGGYEQFF
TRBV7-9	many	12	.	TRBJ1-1	TGTGCCGGTCGGGCGGCTGGCACTGAAGCTTTCTTT	CAGRAAGTEAFF
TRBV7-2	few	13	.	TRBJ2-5	TGTGCCAGCAGCGCTCCGAGGCCGGGGACCCAGTACTTC	CASSAPRPGTQYF
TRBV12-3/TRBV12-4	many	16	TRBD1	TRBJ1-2	TGTGCCAGCCGAAAAGGCAGGACAGGGGCCTTTTTCGGCTACACCTTC	CASRKGRTGAFFGYTF
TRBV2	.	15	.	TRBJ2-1	TGTGCCAGCAGTGAATATAGTCAGGGGCTCGATGAGCAGTTCTTC	CASSEYSQGLDEQFF
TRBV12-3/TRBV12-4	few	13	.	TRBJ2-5	TGTGCCAGCAGCCGACTGAGCCAAGAGACCCAGTACTTC	CASSRLSQETQYF
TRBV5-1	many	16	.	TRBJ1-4	TGCGCCAGCAGCCGCCGTCCACAGGGTCAGGGAGAAAAACTGTTTTTT	CASSRRPQGQGEKLFF
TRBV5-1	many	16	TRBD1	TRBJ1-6	TGCGCCAGCAGCTTACTCCCGGGACAGGATAATTCACCCCTCCACTTT	CASSLLPGQDNSPLHF
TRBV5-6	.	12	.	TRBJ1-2	TGTGCCAGCAGTTCTGGATTTACCGGCTACACCTTC	CASSSGFTGYTF
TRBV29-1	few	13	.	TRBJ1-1	TGCAGCGTCCGCGGGACGGAGAACACTGAAGCTTTCTTT	CSVRGTENTEAFF
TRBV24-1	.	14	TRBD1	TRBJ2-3	TGTGCCACCTGTGGGACAGGGGGCCGAGATACGCAGTATTTT	CATCGTGGRDTQYF
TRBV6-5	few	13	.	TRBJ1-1	TGTGCCAGCAGTTTATTATCCTACACTGAAGCTTTCTTT	CASSLLSYTEAFF
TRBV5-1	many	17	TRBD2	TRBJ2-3	TGCGCCAGCAGCTTGGTGTCTAGCGGGGAGGCCACAGATACGCAGTATTTT	CASSLVSSGEATDTQYF
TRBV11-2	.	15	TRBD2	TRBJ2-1	TGTGCCAGCAGCTTCGGGGGGAGACCCTACAATGAGCAGTTCTTC	CASSFGGRPYNEQFF
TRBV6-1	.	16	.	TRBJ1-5	TGTGCCAGCAGCTGGTCAGGGGACTATAGCAATCAGCCCCAGCATTTT	CASSWSGDYSNQPQHF
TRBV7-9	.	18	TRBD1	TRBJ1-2	TGTGCCAGCGACCAAGGACAGGGTCTCGGAGGCCCTAACTATGGCTACACCTTC	CASDQGQGLGGPNYGYTF
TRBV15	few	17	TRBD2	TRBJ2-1	TGTGCCACCAGCTCCCAGCGGGGGGGGCGACCCTTTCGTGAGCAGTTCTTC	CATSSQRGGRPFREQFF
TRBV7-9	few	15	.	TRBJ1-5	TGTGCCAGCAGCTATGGACAGAATAGCAATCAGCCCCAGCATTTT	CASSYGQNSNQPQHF
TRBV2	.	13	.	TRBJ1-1	TGTGCCAGCAAGAGAGCGGGGGACACTGAAGCTTTCTTT	CASKRAGDTEAFF
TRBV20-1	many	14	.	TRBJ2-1	TGCAGTGCTAGTGGTCGGGGGCCCTACAATGAGCAGTTCTTC	CSASGRGPYNEQFF
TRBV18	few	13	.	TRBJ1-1	TGTGCCAGCTCACCATTTAAGGGCACTGAAGCTTTCTTT	CASSPFKGTEAFF
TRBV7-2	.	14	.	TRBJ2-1	TGTGCCAGCAGCTGGGGCCAGGGGGGATATGAGCAGTTCTTC	CASSWGQGGYEQFF